The 26 T cell receptor beta chains below all came from one sample that was sequenced in a study of response to subunit inactivated influenza vaccine. TCRdb re-derived calls from the RT-PCR reads in MiXCR, one entry per CDR3 protein. The table records around 750,000 distinct CDR3 sequences, around 21% of them present only once. Sequences were derived from PBMCs from blood, sampled more than 4 days after vaccination. The receptors here all came from a man aged 45-65 years who received an inactivated influenza vaccine.

This clonotype was seen ten or more times. V gene TRBV28 combines with J gene TRBJ1-2; TRBD1 might be the D (6 bases). In germline, CDR1 is MDHEN, CDR2 SYDVKM. The CDR3 length is 14 residues. V lost 4 bases to trimming and J lost 2 bases, with 11 bases between them. CDR3 in DNA: TGTGCCAGCAGTTCCCTCACAGGGAACTATGGCTACACCTTC. Translated, it gives CASSSLTGNYGYTF.

CDR3 in DNA: TGTGCCAGCAGTGGGACAGCGTACTATGGCTACACCTTC. It translates to CASSGTAYYGYTF. The chain combines TRBV12-3 or TRBV12-4 with TRBJ1-2, with 7 bases identical to TRBD1. V dropped 5 bases and J dropped 3; count of bases not matched to a gene: 3. This CDR3 comprises 13 residues.

The rearrangement joins TRBV9 to TRBJ2-7, with 11 bases lining up with TRBD1. Germline-derived CDR1 and CDR2 are SGDLS and YYNGEE. The CDR3 is 15 amino acids. V was clipped by 0 bases and J by 9 bases; unmatched bases: 8. Here the CDR3 reads CASSVGGQGGFAQYF. CDR3 in DNA: TGTGCCAGCAGCGTAGGGGGACAGGGGGGTTTCGCGCAGTACTTC.

This clonotype has just a few counts. The chain joins TRBV20-1 to TRBJ2-1, with TRBD2 identical over 7 bases. Trimming removed 4 bases from V and 4 bases from J; junction bases left unmatched: 7. This CDR3 is built from 14 residues. Germline loops: CDR1 DFQATT, CDR2 SNEGSKA (reference sequence). The CDR3 region has the DNA TGCAGTGCTACCCGGACTAGTTCGTACAATGAGCAGTTCTTC. Translated, it gives CSATRTSSYNEQFF.

As DNA, the CDR3 is TGTGCCAGCAGCTTGTGGCAGGGCGCTGGGGCCAACGTCCTGACTTTC. As protein: CASSLWQGAGANVLTF. The genes are TRBV5-6 and TRBJ2-6; D is perhaps TRBD1 (5 bases). In germline, CDR1 is SGHDT, CDR2 YYEEEE. V was trimmed by 1 base and J by 2 bases, leaving 10 bases between them. The CDR3 runs to 16 residues.

This clonotype was recorded once. This rearrangement joins TRBV5-1 to TRBJ2-5, with 8 nucleotides matching TRBD1. J lost 5 bases, V lost 4 bases, and 10 bases had no gene match. Per germline, CDR1 SGHRS and CDR2 YFSETQ. This CDR3 is built from 15 residues. CDR3 sequence (DNA): TGCGCCAGCAGCAGAATGGGACAGGCGACGGAGACCCAGTACTTC. Its protein is CASSRMGQATETQYF. Full variable domain (outside the CDR3, taken from reference TRBV5-1 and TRBJ2-5): KAGVTQTPRYLIKTRGQQVTLSCSPISGHRSVSWYQQTPGQGLQFLFEYFSETQRNKGNFPGRFSGRQFSNSRSEMNVSTLELGDSALYLCASSRMGQATETQYFGPGTRLLVL.

The table lists this clonotype with many counts. The chain employs TRBV20-1 and TRBJ1-5; D possibly corresponds to TRBD1 (6 bases). Trimming took off 3 bases at V and 5 bases at J, with 17 bases between the two ends. CDR1 is DFQATT and CDR2 is SNEGSKA in the germline V gene (reference sequence). This CDR3 contains 15 residues. The CDR3 nucleotides read TGCAGTGCTAGCGATGGGAGGGGGGGAGATCAGCCCCAGCATTTT. Translated: CSASDGRGGDQPQHF.

This clonotype came up a few times. V and J are TRBV4-3 and TRBJ2-1, with a possible D match to TRBD1 (5 bases). This CDR3 is built from 13 residues. The germline gives CDR1 LGHNA, CDR2 YSLEER. The germline V and J ends were trimmed by 1 base and 8 bases, with 9 bases remaining between them. The CDR3 sequence: CASSQGQGYEQFF. The CDR3 nucleotides are TGCGCCAGCAGCCAAGGTCAGGGCTATGAGCAGTTCTTC.

V is TRBV6-2 or TRBV6-3 and J is TRBJ2-5; unclear D gene. CDR1 is MNHEY, CDR2 SVGEGT, per germline. V was trimmed by 2 bases and J by 0 bases, leaving 16 bases between them. This CDR3 has 17 amino acids. For the CDR3, the DNA is TGTGCCAGCAGTTACCCTCCCGGCTGGGGAAACCAAGAGACCCAGTACTTC. Encoded protein: CASSYPPGWGNQETQYF.

This clonotype was detected a few times. The rearrangement uses TRBV4-3 and TRBJ1-5, with no clear D. This CDR3 contains 15 residues. V was trimmed by 0 bases and J by 0 bases, leaving 6 bases between them. The germline V gene encodes CDR1 LGHNA and CDR2 YSLEER. The CDR3 here is CASSQERTSNQPQHF. DNA for the CDR3: TGCGCCAGCAGCCAAGAAAGGACTAGCAATCAGCCCCAGCATTTT.

CDR3 residues: CASSPRLGAYEQYF. Here the CDR3 DNA reads TGTGCCAGCTCACCACGACTGGGGGCCTACGAGCAGTACTTC. The chain combines TRBV18 with TRBJ2-7; D may correspond to TRBD1 or TRBD2 (5 bases each). Germline-derived CDR1 and CDR2 are KGHSH and LQKENI. The length of the CDR3 is 14 residues. V was pared by 1 base and J by 2 bases, with 9 bases between.

This clonotype was picked up many times. V gene TRBV12-3 or TRBV12-4 combines with J gene TRBJ2-7, with 9 bases lining up with TRBD1. This CDR3 contains 15 residues. With V trimmed by 6 bases and J by 1 base, 7 bases remained unmatched. The CDR3 loop reads CASSLDRGGSYEQYF. DNA for the CDR3: TGTGCCAGCAGCCTTGACAGGGGGGGATCCTACGAGCAGTACTTC.

The rearrangement links TRBV7-2 to TRBJ2-7; D may correspond to TRBD1 or TRBD2 (5 bases each). This CDR3 has 12 amino acids. Trimming removed 5 bases from V and 7 bases from J, with 12 bases in between. Per germline, CDR1 SGHTA and CDR2 FQGNSA. The CDR3 nucleotides are TGTGCCAGCAGCCACGGGGCGGGTGAGCAGTACTTC. It yields the protein CASSHGAGEQYF.

The table lists this clonotype with many counts. The chain is built from TRBV24-1 and TRBJ2-1; 12 positions match TRBD2. Germline V gives CDR1 KGHDR, CDR2 SFDVKD. The CDR3 sequence is 17 residues long. V dropped 3 bases and J dropped 2; count of bases not matched to a gene: 4. The CDR3, as DNA: TGTGCCACCAGTGATAGGGCTAGCGGGAGGGCCTACAATGAGCAGTTCTTC. Translating it yields CATSDRASGRAYNEQFF.

This clonotype came up many times. V gene TRBV11-2 combines with J gene TRBJ1-1; TRBD1 is a possible D gene (5 bases). V lost 6 bases and J 7 bases, leaving 9 bases between the germline ends. This CDR3 has 11 residues. Germline V gene sequence: CDR1 SGHAT, CDR2 FQNNGV. The CDR3, as DNA: TGTGCCAGCAGTTGGAGGGGTGAAGCTTTCTTT. Translated: CASSWRGEAFF.

In this sample, this clonotype turned up a few times. This sequence joins TRBV10-3 and TRBJ2-7, with 10 nucleotides matching TRBD2. The CDR3 has 15 amino acids. V was clipped by 3 bases and J by 3 bases; unmatched bases: 5. Germline assignment: CDR1 ENHRY and CDR2 SYGVKD. The CDR3: CAISDDERGGYEQYF. CDR3 bases: TGTGCCATCAGTGATGACGAGCGGGGGGGCTACGAGCAGTACTTC.

This clonotype was seen a few times. The rearrangement uses TRBV20-1 and TRBJ1-2; D is undetermined. The CDR3 spans 16 residues. Looked up from germline, CDR1 is DFQATT and CDR2 is SNEGSKA (reference sequence). With 0 bases removed from V and 2 bases from J, the gap between germline ends came to 16 bases. The CDR3 sequence is CSARDLTAPPNYGYTF. Here the CDR3 DNA reads TGCAGTGCTAGAGATCTGACCGCTCCCCCCAACTATGGCTACACCTTC.

V is TRBV18 and J is TRBJ2-7; 7 nucleotides line up with TRBD1. The germline V gene has CDR1 KGHSH and CDR2 LQKENI. This CDR3 has 14 amino acids. V gave up 3 bases and J gave up 3 bases; unmatched junction bases: 5. CDR3 amino acids: CASSPATGSYEQYF. The CDR3 DNA follows: TGTGCCAGCTCACCTGCGACAGGGAGCTACGAGCAGTACTTC. Full variable domain (outside the CDR3, taken from reference TRBV18 and TRBJ2-7): NAGVMQNPRHLVRRRGQEARLRCSPMKGHSHVYWYRQLPEEGLKFMVYLQKENIIDESGMPKERFSAEFPKEGPSILRIQQVVRGDSAAYFCASSPATGSYEQYFGPGTRLTVT.

This clonotype was seen a handful of times. The chain employs TRBV20-1 and TRBJ2-7; no reliable D call. CDR3 length: 15 amino acids. The ends were cut back, 0 bases at V and 5 bases at J, with 17 bases in the middle. The germline gives CDR1 DFQATT, CDR2 SNEGSKA (reference sequence). CDR3 amino acids: CSARDPRNKWDEQYF. In DNA form, the CDR3 reads TGCAGTGCTAGAGATCCTAGGAACAAGTGGGACGAGCAGTACTTC.

The V gene is TRBV29-1, the J gene TRBJ2-7; tentative D call: TRBD1 (6 bases). Germline V gene lookup returns CDR1 SQVTM and CDR2 ANQGSEA. Trimming took off 6 bases at V and 3 bases at J, with 12 bases between the two ends. CDR3 length equals 12 residues. The CDR3 loop reads CSVTNRVYEQYF. CDR3 nucleotide sequence: TGCAGCGTGACTAACAGGGTCTACGAGCAGTACTTC.

The gene calls are TRBV7-6 and TRBJ2-7; D may be TRBD1 or TRBD2 (5 bases each). The V gene's germline CDR1 is SGHVS and CDR2 FNYEAQ. There are 15 residues in the CDR3. The ends were cut back, 5 bases at V and 2 bases at J, with 16 bases in the middle. The CDR3 DNA sequence: TGTGCCAGCAGCACACTCCGGGACCGCGCCTACGAGCAGTACTTC. Residues: CASSTLRDRAYEQYF.

This rearrangement joins TRBV11-2 to TRBJ2-7; D call uncertain. Germline values: CDR1 SGHAT, CDR2 FQNNGV. Between the trimmed V and J ends, which lost 1 base and 7 bases, there was a span of 11 bases. The CDR3 has 13 amino acids. This CDR3 reads CASSLGASSEQYF. The CDR3 nucleotides read TGTGCCAGCAGCTTAGGCGCGAGTTCGGAGCAGTACTTC.

The rearrangement uses TRBV9 and TRBJ1-4; D unclear. V was pared by 0 bases and J by 1 base, with 10 bases between. Germline V gene lookup returns CDR1 SGDLS and CDR2 YYNGEE. The CDR3 loop spans 16 amino acids. The CDR3 bases are TGTGCCAGCAGCGTAGTCCCCGGGCTAACTAATGAAAAACTGTTTTTT. Translation gives CASSVVPGLTNEKLFF.

This clonotype was counted only a few times. The chain carries TRBV27 and TRBJ2-3; no reliable D call. V was clipped by 6 bases and J by 2 bases, with 12 bases between them. Germline assignment: CDR1 MNHEY and CDR2 SMNVEV (reference sequence). The CDR3 covers 14 residues. CDR3 nucleotide sequence: TGTGCCAGCAGCGGGTTGGCTTACACAGATACGCAGTATTTT. This encodes CASSGLAYTDTQYF.

This chain joins TRBV28 and TRBJ1-2; D remains ambiguous. With 6 bases removed from V and 8 bases from J, the gap between germline ends came to 13 bases. The germline V gene has CDR1 MDHEN and CDR2 SYDVKM. There are 12 residues in the CDR3. CDR3 amino acids: CASSSILSGYTF. The CDR3 coding sequence is TGTGCCAGCAGCTCTATATTGAGCGGCTACACCTTC.

The chain is built from TRBV19 and TRBJ2-1, with 12 bases fitting TRBD2. Germline V CDR1 and CDR2: LNHDA, SQIVND (reference sequence). CDR3 length equals 14 residues. The V segment lost 10 bases and the J segment 4 bases; nucleotides outside the gene matches: 5. CDR3 coding DNA: TGTGCCACCCTAGGGACTAGCGGGTACAATGAGCAGTTCTTC. Its translation: CATLGTSGYNEQFF.